The 17 T cell receptor beta chains presented below share a single source sample, sequenced in a study of regulatory T cells in long-lasting Graves disease. Construction of the TCR beta libraries employed iRepertoire HTBI primers in conjunction with Arm-PCR of CDR3 regions. MiXCR, run by TCRdb on the multiplex PCR reads, gives a single entry per CDR3 protein. Among roughly 500,000 distinct CDR3 sequences listed, roughly 22% were seen once. Indicated time point: persistent/refractory GD, antithyroid drugs over 5 years with positive TRAb. The TCR library was made from RNA that had been extracted from PBMCs in TRIzol. The input for sequencing was peripheral blood mononuclear cells (PBMCs), taken when the disease was refractory, from a patient treated with antithyroid drugs. These receptors all stem from a female donor with Graves disease.

This clonotype was observed a single time. A much larger clone lies one base from this, so it may be a read error. The chain is built from TRBV2 and TRBJ2-7; tentatively, D is TRBD1 (6 bases). The CDR3 is 14 residues long. The V and J ends lost 5 bases and 4 bases respectively, with 15 bases between them. The V gene's germline CDR1 is SNHLY and CDR2 FYNNEI. The CDR3 region is CASSTGAGDYEQYF. DNA for the CDR3: TGTGCCAGCAGTACCGGGGCAGGGGATTACGAGCAGTACTTC.

This clonotype turned up a few times. The V call is TRBV28, the J call TRBJ1-6, with 7 nucleotides matching TRBD1. Trimming took 2 bases from V and 7 from J; bases not matched to a gene: 14. The CDR3 spans 18 residues. The germline CDR1 and CDR2 sequences are MDHEN and SYDVKM. The CDR3 here is CASSLARRGGRRNSPLHF. The CDR3 DNA follows: TGTGCCAGCAGTTTAGCTCGGCGAGGGGGCAGAAGGAATTCACCCCTCCACTTT. Full variable domain (rest looked up from reference TRBV28 and TRBJ1-6): DVKVTQSSRYLVKRTGEKVFLECVQDMDHENMFWYRQDPGLGLRLIYFSYDVKMKEKGDIPEGYSVSREKKERFSLILESASTNQTSMYLCASSLARRGGRRNSPLHFGNGTRLTVT.

This clonotype has more than one count but fewer than ten. J is TRBJ1-6 and V is TRBV7-2, with no clear D. Germline loops: CDR1 SGHTA, CDR2 FQGNSA. V was clipped by 3 bases and J by 5 bases, with 8 bases between them. The CDR3 sequence is 14 residues long. The DNA of the CDR3 is TGTGCCAGCAGCTTTCAAGGGAATAATTCACCCCTCCACTTT. Encoded protein: CASSFQGNNSPLHF.

This clonotype was counted ten times or more. This rearrangement joins TRBV20-1 to TRBJ1-1; TRBD1 matches 7 bases. The CDR3 length is 11 residues. The germline V gene has CDR1 DFQATT and CDR2 SNEGSKA (reference sequence). V dropped 3 bases and J dropped 6; count of bases not matched to a gene: 1. The CDR3 loop is CSASQGAEAFF. DNA of the CDR3: TGCAGTGCTAGTCAGGGGGCTGAAGCTTTCTTT.

In its sample, this clonotype was seen a few times. This chain joins TRBV12-3 or TRBV12-4 and TRBJ2-7; 8 bases match TRBD1. There are 16 residues in the CDR3. The V segment lost 5 bases and the J segment 2 bases; nucleotides outside the gene matches: 11. The CDR3 reads CASSTRWTGTAYEQYF. CDR3 in DNA: TGTGCCAGCAGTACCCGATGGACAGGGACCGCCTACGAGCAGTACTTC.

The sample holds a few counts of this clonotype. The CDR3, as DNA: TGCAGTGCTAGAGGGGGTAACAATGAGCAGTTCTTC. Translated: CSARGGNNEQFF. The J gene is TRBJ2-1, the V gene TRBV20-1; no clear D. The CDR3 is 12 amino acids. The germline V and J ends were trimmed by 1 base and 5 bases, with 6 bases remaining between them. Looked up from germline, CDR1 is DFQATT and CDR2 is SNEGSKA (reference sequence).

The V and J genes are TRBV7-2 and TRBJ2-3; D is undetermined. Germline V gene sequence: CDR1 SGHTA, CDR2 FQGNSA. The CDR3 contains 12 residues. V was clipped by 6 bases and J by 4 bases, with 8 bases between them. CDR3 in DNA: TGTGCCAGCAGTATAAGGGCAGATACGCAGTATTTT. This translates into CASSIRADTQYF.

This clonotype was seen only a few times. The chain recombines TRBV20-1 with TRBJ2-5; 7 nucleotides match TRBD2. V was pared by 8 bases and J by 5 bases, with 11 bases of the junction left unmatched. Germline V lookup: CDR1 DFQATT, CDR2 SNEGSKA (reference sequence). The CDR3 runs 13 residues. CDR3 coding DNA: TGCAGTCACAGCGGGGACCTCCAGGAGACCCAGTACTTC. This encodes CSHSGDLQETQYF.

Turning to this clonotype: Since a much larger clone is just one base distant, this may be a read error. The chain joins TRBV12-3 or TRBV12-4 to TRBJ1-6; D call uncertain. Trimming cost V 5 bases and J 9 bases, with 11 bases left between them. The CDR3 runs to 13 residues. The CDR3 DNA reads as TGTGCCAGCAGTGAAAATGATAGTTCACCCCTCCACTTT. This encodes CASSENDSSPLHF.

This chain joins TRBV3-1 and TRBJ1-1; D unclear. Per the germline V gene, CDR1 is LGHDT and CDR2 is YNNKEL (reference sequence). V was trimmed by 1 base and J by 6 bases, leaving 12 bases between them. This CDR3 comprises 14 residues. CDR3 nucleotide sequence: TGTGCCAGCAGCCAAGGGTTGTCGGCAGCTGAAGCTTTCTTT. The encoded protein is CASSQGLSAAEAFF.

The V and J genes are TRBV6-2 or TRBV6-3 and TRBJ1-1; 7 positions match TRBD1. The J segment lost 4 bases and the V segment lost 6 bases, leaving 20 bases of the junction unmatched. The CDR3 is 18 residues long. Germline CDR1 is MNHEY and CDR2 is SVGEGT. The CDR3 sequence is CASSPRTGRGRAGTEAFF. CDR3 bases: TGTGCCAGCAGCCCCAGGACAGGACGGGGTAGAGCGGGCACTGAAGCTTTCTTT.

This clonotype was detected ten times or more. The chain recombines TRBV20-1 with TRBJ2-5; the D gene is possibly TRBD1 (5 bases). The CDR3 runs to 12 residues. The germline CDR1 and CDR2 sequences are DFQATT and SNEGSKA (reference sequence). V shed 6 bases and J shed 4 bases, with 12 bases lying between them. CDR3 DNA: TGCAGTGCCCACGGACAAAGAGAGACCCAGTACTTC. This codes for CSAHGQRETQYF.

This clonotype was found a few times. The chain recombines TRBV29-1 with TRBJ2-2; 8 bases line up with TRBD2. Trimming at V came to 4 bases and at J to 7 bases, leaving 5 bases not matched to a gene. Germline lookup yields CDR1 SQVTM and CDR2 ANQGSEA. The CDR3 totals 13 residues. The CDR3 region has the DNA TGCAGCGTTGTGTCGGGGGGGGACGGGGAGCTGTTTTTT. This codes for CSVVSGGDGELFF.

This clonotype has ten or more counts. The chain uses TRBV28 and TRBJ1-5, with D maybe TRBD1 (5 bases). Trimming shortened V by 5 bases and J by 7 bases, and 18 bases separated the two germline ends. Germline CDR1 reads MDHEN; CDR2 reads SYDVKM. The CDR3 length is 15 residues. Here the CDR3 reads CASSRGGGRGQPQHF. CDR3 DNA: TGTGCCAGCAGTCGGGGGGGTGGAAGAGGGCAGCCCCAGCATTTT.

The V and J genes are TRBV7-3 and TRBJ2-2; 8 bases align to TRBD2. CDR3 size: 15 residues. Germline V lookup: CDR1 SGHTA, CDR2 FQGTGA. V was clipped by 1 base and J by 5 bases; unmatched bases: 3. The CDR3 loop is CASSLNSGGTGELFF. CDR3 coding DNA: TGTGCCAGCAGCTTAAACAGCGGGGGAACCGGGGAGCTGTTTTTT.

This chain uses TRBV20-1 with TRBJ1-2; 9 nucleotides match TRBD1. Looked up from germline, CDR1 is DFQATT and CDR2 is SNEGSKA (reference sequence). This CDR3 is 13 amino acids long. Trimming took 6 bases from V and 1 from J; bases not matched to a gene: 3. The CDR3 DNA reads TGCAGTGCAGGACAGGGGATTAACTATGGCTACACCTTC. Amino acid sequence: CSAGQGINYGYTF.

This clonotype was detected ten times or more. V usage is TRBV10-3 and J usage is TRBJ2-7, with TRBD2 matching over 8 bases. After removal of 2 bases from V and 13 bases from J, the junction contained 13 bases not matched to a gene. The CDR3 runs 14 residues. Germline assignment: CDR1 ENHRY and CDR2 SYGVKD. The CDR3 coding sequence is TGTGCCATCAGTGAGGGAGGGCTAGCGGGTGGGTTATACTTC. The encoded protein is CAISEGGLAGGLYF.